This TCR beta chain was sequenced for a study of T cell responses to AZD1222 COVID-19 vaccine. Here immunoSEQ multiplex PCR was the method, and the copy in TCRdb shows in-frame clones only, minus some. The repertoire holds around 160,000 clones, with about 92% as singletons. V lost 3 bases to trimming and J lost 1 base; unmatched junction nucleotides: 3. Germline V lookup: CDR1 SGHTA, CDR2 FQGNSA. The CDR3 has 15 residues. This TCR came from an adult in good health. This specimen consisted of peripheral blood, obtained on day 0 of AZD1222 vaccination. The chain couples TRBV7-2 to TRBJ2-7; 10 bases match TRBD2. The CDR3 nucleotides read TGTGCCAGCAGCTTCGTAGCGGGGGGTTCCTACGAGCAGTACTTC. It codes for CASSFVAGGSYEQYF. Full variable domain (rest looked up from reference TRBV7-2 and TRBJ2-7): GAGVSQSPSNKVTEKGKDVELRCDPISGHTALYWYRQSLGQGLEFLIYFQGNSAPDKSGLPSDRFSAERTGGSVSTLTIQRTQQEDSAVYLCASSFVAGGSYEQYFGPGTRLTVT.